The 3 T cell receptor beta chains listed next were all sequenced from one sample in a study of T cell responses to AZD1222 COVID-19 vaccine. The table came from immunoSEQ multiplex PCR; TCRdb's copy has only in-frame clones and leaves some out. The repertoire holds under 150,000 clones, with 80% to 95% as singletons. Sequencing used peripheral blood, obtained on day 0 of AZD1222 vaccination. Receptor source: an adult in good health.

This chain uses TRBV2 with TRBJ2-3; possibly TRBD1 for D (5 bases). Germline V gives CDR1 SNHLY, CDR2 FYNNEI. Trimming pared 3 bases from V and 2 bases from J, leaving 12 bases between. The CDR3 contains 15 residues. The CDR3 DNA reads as TGTGCCAGCAGTGACCAGGTGGGGCTCACAGATACGCAGTATTTT. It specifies CASSDQVGLTDTQYF. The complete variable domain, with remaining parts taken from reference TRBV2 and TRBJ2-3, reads EPEVTQTPSHQVTQMGQEVILRCVPISNHLYFYWYRQILGQKVEFLVSFYNNEISEKSEIFDDQFSVERPDGSNFTLKIRSTKLEDSAMYFCASSDQVGLTDTQYFGPGTRLTVL.

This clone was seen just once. For the CDR3, the DNA is TGCGCCAGCAGTGATTTGAGCATTAATGACTACACCTTC. Translating gives CASSDLSINDYTF. The chain recombines TRBV10-2 with TRBJ1-2, with D uncertain. CDR3 length equals 13 residues. The V end lost 3 bases, the J end lost 10 bases, and 15 bases lay between the germline ends. CDR1 is WSHSY, CDR2 SAAADI, per germline.

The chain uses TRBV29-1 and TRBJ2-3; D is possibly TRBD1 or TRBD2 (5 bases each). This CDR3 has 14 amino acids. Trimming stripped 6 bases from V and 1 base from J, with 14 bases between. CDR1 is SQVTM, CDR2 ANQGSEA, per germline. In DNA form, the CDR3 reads TGCAGCGTGATCCGTGGGACGGGCACAGATACGCAGTATTTT. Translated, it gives CSVIRGTGTDTQYF.